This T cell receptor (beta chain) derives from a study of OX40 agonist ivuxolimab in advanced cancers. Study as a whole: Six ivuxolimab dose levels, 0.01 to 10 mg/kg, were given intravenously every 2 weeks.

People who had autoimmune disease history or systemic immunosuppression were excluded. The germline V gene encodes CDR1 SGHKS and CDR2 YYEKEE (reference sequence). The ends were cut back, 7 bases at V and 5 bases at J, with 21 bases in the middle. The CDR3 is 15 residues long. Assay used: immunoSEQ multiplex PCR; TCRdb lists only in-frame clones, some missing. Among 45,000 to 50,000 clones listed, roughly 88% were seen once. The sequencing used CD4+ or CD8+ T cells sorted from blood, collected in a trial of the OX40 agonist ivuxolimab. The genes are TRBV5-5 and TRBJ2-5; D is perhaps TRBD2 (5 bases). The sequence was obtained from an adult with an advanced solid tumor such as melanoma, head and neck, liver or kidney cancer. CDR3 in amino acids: CASCPTRVVWETQYF. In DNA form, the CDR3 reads TGTGCCAGCTGCCCTACTAGGGTGGTTTGGGAGACCCAGTACTTC.